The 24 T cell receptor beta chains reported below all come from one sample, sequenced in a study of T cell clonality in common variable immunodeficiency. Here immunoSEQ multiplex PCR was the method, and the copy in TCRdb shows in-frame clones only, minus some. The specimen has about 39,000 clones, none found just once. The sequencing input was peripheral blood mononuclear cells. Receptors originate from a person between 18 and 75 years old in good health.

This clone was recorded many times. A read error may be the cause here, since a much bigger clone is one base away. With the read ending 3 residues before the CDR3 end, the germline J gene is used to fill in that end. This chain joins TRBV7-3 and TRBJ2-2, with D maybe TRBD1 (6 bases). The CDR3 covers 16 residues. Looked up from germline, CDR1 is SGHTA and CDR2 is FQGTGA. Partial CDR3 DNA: TGTGCCAGCAGCTTAACAGGGGGTTTCGGGGCCAACGTG. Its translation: CASSLTGGFGANV. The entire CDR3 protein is CASSLTGGFGANVLFF.

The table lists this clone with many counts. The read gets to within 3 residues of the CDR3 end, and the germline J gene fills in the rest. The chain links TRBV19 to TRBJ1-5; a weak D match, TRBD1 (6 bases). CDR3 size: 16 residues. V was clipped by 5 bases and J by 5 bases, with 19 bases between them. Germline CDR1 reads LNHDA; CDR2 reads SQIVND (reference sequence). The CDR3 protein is CASSRLGTLGDQPQHF. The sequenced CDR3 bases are TGTGCCAGTAGTCGACTGGGGACACTTGGTGATCAGCCC.

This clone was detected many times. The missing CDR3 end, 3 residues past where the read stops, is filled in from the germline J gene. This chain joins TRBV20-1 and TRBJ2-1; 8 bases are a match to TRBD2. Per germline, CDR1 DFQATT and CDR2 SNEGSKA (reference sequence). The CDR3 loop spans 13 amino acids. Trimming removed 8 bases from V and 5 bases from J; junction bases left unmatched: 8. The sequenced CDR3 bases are TGCAGTTCCCCTAGGGGACTAGACAATGAG. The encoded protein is CSSPRGLDNE. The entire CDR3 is CSSPRGLDNEQFF.

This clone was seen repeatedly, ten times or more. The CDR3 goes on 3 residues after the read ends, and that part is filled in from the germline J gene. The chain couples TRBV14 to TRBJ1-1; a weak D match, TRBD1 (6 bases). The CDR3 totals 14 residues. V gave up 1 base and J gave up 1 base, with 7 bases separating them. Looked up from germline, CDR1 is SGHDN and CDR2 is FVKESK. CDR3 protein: CASSQVRGNTEAFF. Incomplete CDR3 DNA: TGTGCCAGCAGCCAAGTCAGGGGGAACACTGAA.

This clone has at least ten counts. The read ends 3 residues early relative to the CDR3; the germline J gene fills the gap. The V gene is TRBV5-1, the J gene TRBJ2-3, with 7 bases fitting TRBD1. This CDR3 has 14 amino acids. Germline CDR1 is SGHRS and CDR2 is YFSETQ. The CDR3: CASSLGGESGTQYF. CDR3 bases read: TGCGCCAGCAGCTTAGGGGGCGAGTCGGGAACG.

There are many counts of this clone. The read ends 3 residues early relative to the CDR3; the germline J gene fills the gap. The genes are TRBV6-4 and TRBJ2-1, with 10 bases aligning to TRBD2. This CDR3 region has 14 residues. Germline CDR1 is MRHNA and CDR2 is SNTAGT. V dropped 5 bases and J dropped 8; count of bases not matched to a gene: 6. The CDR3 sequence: CASSLASGSDEQFF. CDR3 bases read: TGTGCCAGCAGTTTAGCTAGCGGGAGCGATGAG.

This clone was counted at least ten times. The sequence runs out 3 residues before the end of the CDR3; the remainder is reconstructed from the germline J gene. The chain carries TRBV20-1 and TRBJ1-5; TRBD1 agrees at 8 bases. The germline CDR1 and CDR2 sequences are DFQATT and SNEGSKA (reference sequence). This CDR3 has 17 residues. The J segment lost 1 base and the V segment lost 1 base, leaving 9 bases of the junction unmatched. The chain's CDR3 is CSARVGAGGVSNQPQHF. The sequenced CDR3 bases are TGCAGTGCTAGAGTGGGAGCAGGGGGCGTGAGCAATCAGCCC.

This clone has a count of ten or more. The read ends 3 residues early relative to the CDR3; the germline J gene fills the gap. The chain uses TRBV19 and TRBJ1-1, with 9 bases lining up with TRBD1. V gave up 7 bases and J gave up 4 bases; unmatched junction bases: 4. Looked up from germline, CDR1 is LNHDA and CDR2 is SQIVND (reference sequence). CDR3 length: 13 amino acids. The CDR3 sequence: CASIDRGGTEAFF. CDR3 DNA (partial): TGTGCCAGTATCGACAGGGGGGGCACTGAA.

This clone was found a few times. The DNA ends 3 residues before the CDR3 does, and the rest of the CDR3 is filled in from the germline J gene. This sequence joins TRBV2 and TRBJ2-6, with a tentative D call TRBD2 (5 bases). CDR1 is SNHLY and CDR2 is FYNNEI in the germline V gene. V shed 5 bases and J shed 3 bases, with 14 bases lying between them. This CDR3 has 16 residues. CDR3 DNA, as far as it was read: TGTGCCAGCAGTCCCCCGGGCGGGTATGGGGCCAACGTC. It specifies CASSPPGGYGANV. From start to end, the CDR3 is CASSPPGGYGANVLTF.

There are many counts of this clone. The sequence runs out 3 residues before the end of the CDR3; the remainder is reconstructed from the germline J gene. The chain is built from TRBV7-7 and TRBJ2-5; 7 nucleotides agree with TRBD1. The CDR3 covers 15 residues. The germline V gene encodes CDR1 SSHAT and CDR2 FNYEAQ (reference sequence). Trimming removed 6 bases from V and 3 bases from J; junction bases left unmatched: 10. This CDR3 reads CASSSELGGEETQYF. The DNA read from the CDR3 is TGTGCCAGCAGTTCAGAGCTAGGGGGCGAAGAGACC.

CDR3 sequence: CASSYSGLAAHDYTF. CDR3 DNA, as far as it was read: TGTGCCAGCAGTTACTCCGGACTAGCAGCCCATGAC. The V call is TRBV6-2 or TRBV6-3, the J call TRBJ1-2; D unresolved. Coverage ceases 3 residues before the CDR3 finishes, and the germline J gene fills in the end. CDR1 is MNHEY, CDR2 SVGEGT, per germline. CDR3 length equals 15 residues.

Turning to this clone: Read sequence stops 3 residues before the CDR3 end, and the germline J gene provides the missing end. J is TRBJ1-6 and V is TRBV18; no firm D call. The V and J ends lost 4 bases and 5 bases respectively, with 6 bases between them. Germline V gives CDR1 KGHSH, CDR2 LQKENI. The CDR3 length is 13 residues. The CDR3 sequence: CASSQGNNSPLHF. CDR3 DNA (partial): TGTGCCAGCTCACAGGGCAATAATTCACCC.

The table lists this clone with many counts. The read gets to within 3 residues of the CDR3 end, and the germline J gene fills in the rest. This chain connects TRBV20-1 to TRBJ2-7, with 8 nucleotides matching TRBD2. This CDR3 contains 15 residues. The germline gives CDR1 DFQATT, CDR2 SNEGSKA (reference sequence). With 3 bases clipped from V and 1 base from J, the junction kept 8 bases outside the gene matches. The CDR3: CSARDGTRDSYEQYF. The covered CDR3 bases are TGCAGTGCTAGGGACGGGACTAGGGATTCCTACGAG.

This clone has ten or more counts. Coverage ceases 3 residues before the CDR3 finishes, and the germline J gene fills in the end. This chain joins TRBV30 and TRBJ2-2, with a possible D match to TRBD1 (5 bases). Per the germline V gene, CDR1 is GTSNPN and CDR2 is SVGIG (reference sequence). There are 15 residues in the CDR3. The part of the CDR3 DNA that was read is TGTGCCTGCAGGACAATCGGCCTGAGCGATGAAAAG. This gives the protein CACRTIGLSDEK. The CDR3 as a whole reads CACRTIGLSDEKLFF.

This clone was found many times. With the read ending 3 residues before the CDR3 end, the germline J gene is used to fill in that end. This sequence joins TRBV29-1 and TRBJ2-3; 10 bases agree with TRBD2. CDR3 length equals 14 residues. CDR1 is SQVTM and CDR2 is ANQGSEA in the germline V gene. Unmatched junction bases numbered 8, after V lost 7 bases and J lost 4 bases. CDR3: CSGSLAGVSDTQYF. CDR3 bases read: TGCAGCGGATCCCTAGCGGGAGTATCAGATACG.

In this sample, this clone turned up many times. CDR3 DNA (partial): TGTGCCATCACTGGGGGGGTACAAACTGAA. Translated: CAITGGVQTE. The whole CDR3 sequence reads CAITGGVQTEAFF. The chain carries TRBV10-3 and TRBJ1-1; D might be TRBD1 (5 bases). Sequencing ends 3 residues short of the CDR3 end; the germline J gene provides the rest. Deletions cut 7 bases from V and 5 bases from J, with 14 bases between. This CDR3 is 13 amino acids long. Germline V gene data show CDR1 as ENHRY and CDR2 as SYGVKD.

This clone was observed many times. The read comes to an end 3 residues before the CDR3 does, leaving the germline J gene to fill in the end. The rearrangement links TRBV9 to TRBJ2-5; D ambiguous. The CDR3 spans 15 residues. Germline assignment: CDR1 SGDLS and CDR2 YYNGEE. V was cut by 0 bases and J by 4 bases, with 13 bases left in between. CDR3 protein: CASSVGVALGETQYF. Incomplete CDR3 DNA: TGTGCCAGCAGCGTAGGCGTCGCCCTAGGAGAGACC. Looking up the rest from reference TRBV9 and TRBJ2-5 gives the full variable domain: DSGVTQTPKHLITATGQRVTLRCSPRSGDLSVYWYQQSLDQGLQFLIQYYNGEERAKGNILERFSAQQFPDLHSELNLSSLELGDSALYFCASSVGVALGETQYFGPGTRLLVL.

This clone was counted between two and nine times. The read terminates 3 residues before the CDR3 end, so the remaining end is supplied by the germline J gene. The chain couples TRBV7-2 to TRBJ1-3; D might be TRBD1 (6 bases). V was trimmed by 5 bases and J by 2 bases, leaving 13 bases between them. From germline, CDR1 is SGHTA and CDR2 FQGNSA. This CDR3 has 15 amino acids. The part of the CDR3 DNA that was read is TGTGCCAGCAGCCCCGGGACATCTCCTGGAAACACC. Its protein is CASSPGTSPGNT. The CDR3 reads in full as CASSPGTSPGNTIYF.

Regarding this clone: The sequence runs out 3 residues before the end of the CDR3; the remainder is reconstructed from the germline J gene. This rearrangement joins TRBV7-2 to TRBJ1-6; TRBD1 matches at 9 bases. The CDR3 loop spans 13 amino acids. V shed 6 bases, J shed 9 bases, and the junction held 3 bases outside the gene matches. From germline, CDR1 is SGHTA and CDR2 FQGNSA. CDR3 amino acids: CASRDRGFSPLHF. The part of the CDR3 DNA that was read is TGTGCCAGCAGGGACAGGGGCTTTTCACCC.

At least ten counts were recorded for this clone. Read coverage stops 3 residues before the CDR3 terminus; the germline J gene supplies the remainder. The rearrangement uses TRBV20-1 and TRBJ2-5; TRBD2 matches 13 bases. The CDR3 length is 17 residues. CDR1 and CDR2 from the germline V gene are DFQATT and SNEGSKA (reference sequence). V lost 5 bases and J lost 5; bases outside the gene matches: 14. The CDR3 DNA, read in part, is TGCAGTGCTTATGACCAGGGGGCACTAGCGGGAGGGGAGACC. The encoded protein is CSAYDQGALAGGET. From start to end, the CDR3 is CSAYDQGALAGGETQYF.

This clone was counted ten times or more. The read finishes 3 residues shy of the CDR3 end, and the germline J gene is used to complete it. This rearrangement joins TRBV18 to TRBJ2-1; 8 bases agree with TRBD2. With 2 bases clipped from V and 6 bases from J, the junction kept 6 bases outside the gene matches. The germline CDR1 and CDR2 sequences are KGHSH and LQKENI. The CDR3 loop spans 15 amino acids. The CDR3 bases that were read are TGTGCCAGCTCACCAGCAGCGGGAGACGGCAATGAG. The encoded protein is CASSPAAGDGNE. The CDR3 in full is CASSPAAGDGNEQFF.

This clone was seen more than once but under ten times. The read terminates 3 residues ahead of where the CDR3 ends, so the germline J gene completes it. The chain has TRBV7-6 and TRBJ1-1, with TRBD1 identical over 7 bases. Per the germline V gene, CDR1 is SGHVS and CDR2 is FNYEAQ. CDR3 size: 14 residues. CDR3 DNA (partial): TGTGCCAGCAGCTTACAAACAGGGGTGGGGACA. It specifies CASSLQTGVGT. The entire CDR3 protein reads CASSLQTGVGTAFF. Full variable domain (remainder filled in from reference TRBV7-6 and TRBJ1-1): GAGVSQSPRYKVTKRGQDVALRCDPISGHVSLYWYRQALGQGPEFLTYFNYEAQQDKSGLPNDRFSAERPEGSISTLTIQRTEQRDSAMYRCASSLQTGVGTAFFGQGTRLTVV.

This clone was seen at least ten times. CDR3 amino acids: CSASLTSGTASVETQYF. CDR3 DNA, as far as it was read: TGCAGTGCTTCCTTGACTAGCGGCACGGCGTCGGTTGAGACC. The chain recombines TRBV20-1 with TRBJ2-5, with 9 bases lining up with TRBD2. The CDR3 goes on 3 residues after the read ends, and that part is filled in from the germline J gene. There are 17 residues in the CDR3. The germline CDR1 and CDR2 sequences are DFQATT and SNEGSKA (reference sequence). The J segment lost 5 bases and the V segment lost 5 bases, leaving 18 bases of the junction unmatched.

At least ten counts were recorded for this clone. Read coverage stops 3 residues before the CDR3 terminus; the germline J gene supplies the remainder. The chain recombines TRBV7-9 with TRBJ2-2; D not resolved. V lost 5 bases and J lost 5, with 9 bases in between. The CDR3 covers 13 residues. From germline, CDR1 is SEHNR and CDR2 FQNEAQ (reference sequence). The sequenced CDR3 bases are TGTGCCAGCAGCCCCCCGGGTACCGGGGAG. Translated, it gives CASSPPGTGE. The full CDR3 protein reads CASSPPGTGELFF.